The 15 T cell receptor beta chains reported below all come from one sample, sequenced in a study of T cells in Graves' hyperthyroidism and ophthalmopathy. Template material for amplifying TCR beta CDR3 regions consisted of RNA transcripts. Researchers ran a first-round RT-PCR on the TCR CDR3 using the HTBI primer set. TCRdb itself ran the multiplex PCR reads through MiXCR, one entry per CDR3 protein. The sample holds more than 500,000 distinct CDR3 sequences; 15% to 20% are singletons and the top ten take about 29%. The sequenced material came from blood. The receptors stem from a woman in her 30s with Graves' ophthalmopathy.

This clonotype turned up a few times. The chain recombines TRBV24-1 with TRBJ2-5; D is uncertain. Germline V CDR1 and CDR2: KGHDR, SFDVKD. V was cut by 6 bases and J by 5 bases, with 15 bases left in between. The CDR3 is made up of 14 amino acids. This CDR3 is CATSTGPRIETQYF. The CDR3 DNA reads TGTGCCACCAGTACTGGGCCTAGGATCGAGACCCAGTACTTC.

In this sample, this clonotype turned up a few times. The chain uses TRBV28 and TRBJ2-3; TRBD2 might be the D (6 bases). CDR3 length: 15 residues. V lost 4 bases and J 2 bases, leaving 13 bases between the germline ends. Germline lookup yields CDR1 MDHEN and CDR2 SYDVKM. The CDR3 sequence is CASSSLSGHTDTQYF. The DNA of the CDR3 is TGTGCCAGCAGTTCCTTAAGCGGGCACACAGATACGCAGTATTTT.

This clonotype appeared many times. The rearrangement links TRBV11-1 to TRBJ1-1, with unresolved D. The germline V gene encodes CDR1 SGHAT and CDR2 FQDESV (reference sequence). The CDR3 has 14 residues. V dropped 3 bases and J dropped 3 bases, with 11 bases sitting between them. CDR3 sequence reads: CASSFGMDYTEAFF. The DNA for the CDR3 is TGTGCCAGCAGCTTTGGCATGGATTACACTGAAGCTTTCTTT.

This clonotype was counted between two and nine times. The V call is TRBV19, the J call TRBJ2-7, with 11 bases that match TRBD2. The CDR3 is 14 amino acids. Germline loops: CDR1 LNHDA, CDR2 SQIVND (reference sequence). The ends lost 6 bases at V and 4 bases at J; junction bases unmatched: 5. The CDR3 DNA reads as TGTGCCAGTAGCGAACTAGCGGGAGTGTACGAGCAGTACTTC. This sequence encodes CASSELAGVYEQYF.

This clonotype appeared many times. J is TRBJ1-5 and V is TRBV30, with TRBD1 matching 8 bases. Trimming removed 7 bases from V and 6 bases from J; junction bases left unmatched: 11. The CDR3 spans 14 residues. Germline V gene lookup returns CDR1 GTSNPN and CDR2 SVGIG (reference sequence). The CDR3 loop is CAFTSTGGSQPQHF. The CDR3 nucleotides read TGTGCCTTTACGTCAACAGGGGGTTCTCAGCCCCAGCATTTT.

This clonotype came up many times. The CDR3 spells CASSPSNRNQPQHF. In DNA, the CDR3 is TGTGCCAGCAGTCCCTCCAATCGAAATCAGCCCCAGCATTTT. This chain joins TRBV6-1 and TRBJ1-5; D is uncertain. Germline assignment: CDR1 MNHNS and CDR2 SASEGT. The V and J ends lost 5 bases and 4 bases respectively, with 12 bases between them. This CDR3 is 14 amino acids long.

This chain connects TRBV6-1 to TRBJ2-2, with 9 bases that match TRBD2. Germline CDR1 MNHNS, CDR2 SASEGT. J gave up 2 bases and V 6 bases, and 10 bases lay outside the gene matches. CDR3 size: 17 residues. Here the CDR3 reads CASRRYSGSGNTGELFF. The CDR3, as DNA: TGTGCCAGCAGGAGATATAGCGGGAGCGGAAACACCGGGGAGCTGTTTTTT.

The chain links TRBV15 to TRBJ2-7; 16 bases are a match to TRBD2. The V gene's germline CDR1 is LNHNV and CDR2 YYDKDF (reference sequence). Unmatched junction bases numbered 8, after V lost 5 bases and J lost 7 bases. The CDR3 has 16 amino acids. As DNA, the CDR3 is TGTGCCACCAGCCACCCGGGACTAGCGGGAGGGTGGGAGCAGTACTTC. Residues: CATSHPGLAGGWEQYF.

The CDR3 nucleotides are TGTGCCAGCAGTTACGGGAGTGGGTATGAGCAGTTCTTC. This codes for CASSYGSGYEQFF. This chain uses TRBV6-2 or TRBV6-3 with TRBJ2-1; possibly TRBD2 for D (5 bases). Trimming removed 2 bases at V and 8 bases at J, with 10 bases between. In germline, CDR1 is MNHEY, CDR2 SVGEGT. The CDR3 is 13 amino acids.

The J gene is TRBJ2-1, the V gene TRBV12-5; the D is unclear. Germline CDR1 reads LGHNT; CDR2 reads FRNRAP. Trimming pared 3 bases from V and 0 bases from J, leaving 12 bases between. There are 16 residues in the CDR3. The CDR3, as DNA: TGTGCTAGTGGTTTTAACCCTTCGCTCTCCTACAATGAGCAGTTCTTC. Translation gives CASGFNPSLSYNEQFF. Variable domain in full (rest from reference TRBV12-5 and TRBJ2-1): DARVTQTPRHKVTEMGQEVTMRCQPILGHNTVFWYRQTMMQGLELLAYFRNRAPLDDSGMPKDRFSAEMPDATLATLKIQPSEPRDSAVYFCASGFNPSLSYNEQFFGPGTRLTVL.

The CDR3, as DNA: TGCAGTGCTAGAGATGGGACAGGAATTGGAAACACCATATATTTT. Protein: CSARDGTGIGNTIYF. The rearrangement joins TRBV20-1 to TRBJ1-3, with TRBD1 identical over 8 bases. The CDR3 has 15 amino acids. CDR1 is DFQATT, CDR2 SNEGSKA, per germline (reference sequence). V shed 0 bases, J shed 3 bases, and the junction held 4 bases outside the gene matches.

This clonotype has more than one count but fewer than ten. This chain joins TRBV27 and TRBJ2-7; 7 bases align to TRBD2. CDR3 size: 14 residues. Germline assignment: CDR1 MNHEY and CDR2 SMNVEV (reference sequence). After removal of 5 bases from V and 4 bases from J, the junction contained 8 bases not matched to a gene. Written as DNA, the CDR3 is TGTGCCAGCAGTATAGGACGGGAGGCGTACGAGCAGTACTTC. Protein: CASSIGREAYEQYF.

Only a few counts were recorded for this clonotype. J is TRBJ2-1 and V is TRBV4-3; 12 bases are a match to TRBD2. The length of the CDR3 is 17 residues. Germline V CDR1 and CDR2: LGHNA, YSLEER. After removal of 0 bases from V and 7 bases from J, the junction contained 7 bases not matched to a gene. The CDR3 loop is CASSQDPATSGRNEQFF. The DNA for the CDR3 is TGCGCCAGCAGCCAAGATCCGGCGACTAGCGGGAGAAATGAGCAGTTCTTC.

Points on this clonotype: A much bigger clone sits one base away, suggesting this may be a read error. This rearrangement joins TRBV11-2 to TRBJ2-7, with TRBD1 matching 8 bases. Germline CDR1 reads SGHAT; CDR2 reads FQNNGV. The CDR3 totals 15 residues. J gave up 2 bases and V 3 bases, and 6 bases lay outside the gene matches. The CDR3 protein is CASSFQRTGPYEQYF. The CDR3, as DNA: TGTGCCAGCAGCTTTCAGAGGACAGGGCCCTACGAGCAGTACTTC.

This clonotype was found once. CDR3 sequence: CASRKTSSHTGELFF. The CDR3 nucleotides are TGTGCCAGCAGGAAGACTAGCAGTCACACCGGGGAGCTGTTTTTT. The genes are TRBV7-3 and TRBJ2-2; 7 bases are shared with TRBD2. Germline-derived CDR1 and CDR2 are SGHTA and FQGTGA. The CDR3 consists of 15 residues. J gave up 3 bases and V 6 bases, and 7 bases lay outside the gene matches.